These 17 T cell receptor beta chains were sequenced from one sample in a study of regulatory T cells in long-lasting Graves disease. Time point reported: newly diagnosed GD, antithyroid drugs for less than 3 months. With RNA extracted from PBMCs as input, the TCR library was made. Through Arm-PCR of CDR3 regions and iRepertoire HTBI primers, TCR beta libraries were built. A single record per CDR3 protein comes from TCRdb applying MiXCR to the multiplex PCR reads. The sample holds hundreds of thousands of distinct CDR3 sequences, about 12% seen once. In addition, the sample was reused for a study of T cells in Graves' hyperthyroidism and ophthalmopathy.

The sample consisted of peripheral blood mononuclear cells (PBMCs), taken at new diagnosis, from a patient treated with antithyroid drugs. The source of these receptors is a woman younger than 45 with Graves disease.

This clonotype has a count of ten or more. The chain couples TRBV4-1 to TRBJ1-3; D gene unclear. The CDR3 covers 14 residues. Germline V gene lookup returns CDR1 MGHRA and CDR2 YSYEKL. The V end was cut by 2 bases, the J end by 2 bases, with 7 bases between. The CDR3 loop is CASSQSRPGNTIYF. The CDR3 bases are TGCGCCAGCAGCCAATCCCGACCTGGAAACACCATATATTTT.

This clonotype was detected many times. This chain links TRBV4-3 with TRBJ2-7; D not resolved. The CDR3 spans 14 residues. V was clipped by 1 base and J by 4 bases, with 11 bases between them. Germline V gene lookup returns CDR1 LGHNA and CDR2 YSLEER. The CDR3: CASSQGLVGYEQYF. CDR3 bases: TGCGCCAGCAGCCAAGGCCTTGTGGGGTACGAGCAGTACTTC.

Many counts were recorded for this clonotype. The chain combines TRBV11-2 with TRBJ2-2, with unresolved D. The CDR3 extends over 15 amino acids. Germline CDR1 SGHAT, CDR2 FQNNGV. The V gene lost 1 base and the J gene lost 2 bases, with 8 bases spanning the gap. The CDR3 nucleotides read TGTGCCAGCAGCTTAGTGCCTTCCAACACCGGGGAGCTGTTTTTT. This gives the protein CASSLVPSNTGELFF.

Many counts were recorded for this clonotype. This chain uses TRBV28 with TRBJ2-7, with 7 nucleotides matching TRBD1. V was pared by 8 bases and J by 0 bases, with 4 bases of the junction left unmatched. CDR3 length: 13 amino acids. Germline CDR1 reads MDHEN; CDR2 reads SYDVKM. The CDR3 reads CASCWDSSYEQYF. The CDR3 DNA is TGTGCCAGCTGTTGGGACAGCTCCTACGAGCAGTACTTC.

This clonotype was counted many times. The chain carries TRBV7-2 and TRBJ1-6; 8 bases line up with TRBD1. Per the germline V gene, CDR1 is SGHTA and CDR2 is FQGNSA. The CDR3 has 14 residues. The V gene end was trimmed by 2 bases and the J gene end by 6 bases; junction bases not matched to a gene: 0. The CDR3 protein is CASSLQGANSPLHF. As DNA, the CDR3 is TGTGCCAGCAGCTTACAGGGGGCTAATTCACCCCTCCACTTT.

The sample holds many counts of this clonotype. The rearrangement uses TRBV20-1 and TRBJ2-7, with TRBD2 matching 14 bases. The J segment lost 2 bases and the V segment lost 6 bases, leaving 3 bases of the junction unmatched. The CDR3 has 14 amino acids. Germline-derived CDR1 and CDR2 are DFQATT and SNEGSKA (reference sequence). DNA for the CDR3: TGCAGTGCCACGACTAGCGGGAGGGCCTACGAGCAGTACTTC. Protein sequence: CSATTSGRAYEQYF.

The rearrangement uses TRBV7-9 and TRBJ2-1, with 8 bases fitting TRBD2. This CDR3 spans 15 amino acids. The J segment lost 8 bases and the V segment lost 3 bases, leaving 9 bases of the junction unmatched. The V gene's germline CDR1 is SEHNR and CDR2 FQNEAQ (reference sequence). CDR3 nucleotides: TGTGCCAGCAGCTTTCCCGGGACTAGTAGACATGAGCAGTTCTTC. This gives the protein CASSFPGTSRHEQFF.

As concerns this clonotype: Compared with germline, one end of the junction differs, possibly owing to a read error. This rearrangement joins TRBV7-9 to TRBJ2-1, with 10 bases matching TRBD2. Germline assignment: CDR1 SEHNR and CDR2 FQNEAQ (reference sequence). The CDR3 sequence is 15 residues long. CDR3 residues: CASARGLAGVNGQFF. Written as DNA, the CDR3 is TGTGCCAGCGCCCGAGGGCTAGCGGGAGTAAATGGGCAGTTCTTC. Looking up the rest from reference TRBV7-9 and TRBJ2-1 gives the full variable domain: DTGVSQNPRHKITKRGQNVTFRCDPISEHNRLYWYRQTLGQGPEFLTYFQNEAQLEKSRLLSDRFSAERPKGSFSTLEIQRTEQGDSAMYLCASARGLAGVNGQFFGPGTRLTVL.

The rearrangement uses TRBV19 and TRBJ2-3; 7 nucleotides line up with TRBD2. Trimming removed 6 bases from V and 0 bases from J; junction bases left unmatched: 9. Germline V gene sequence: CDR1 LNHDA, CDR2 SQIVND (reference sequence). The CDR3 length is 16 residues. The CDR3 DNA reads TGTGCCAGTAGGTACCTAGCGGACCCTAGCACAGATACGCAGTATTTT. Amino acid sequence: CASRYLADPSTDTQYF. Looking up the rest from reference TRBV19 and TRBJ2-3 gives the full variable domain: DGGITQSPKYLFRKEGQNVTLSCEQNLNHDAMYWYRQDPGQGLRLIYYSQIVNDFQKGDIAEGYSVSREKKESFPLTVTSAQKNPTAFYLCASRYLADPSTDTQYFGPGTRLTVL.

On this clonotype itself: A much bigger clone sits one base away, suggesting this may be a read error. The chain uses TRBV6-1 and TRBJ2-2; the match to TRBD1 covers 7 bases. Germline-derived CDR1 and CDR2 are MNHNS and SASEGT. CDR3 length: 15 residues. The V segment lost 4 bases and the J segment 6 bases; nucleotides outside the gene matches: 8. The CDR3 region has the DNA TGTGCCAGCAGTGCCCCTTCCACAGGGGCCGGGGAGCTGTTTTTT. It encodes CASSAPSTGAGELFF.

This chain links TRBV6-1 with TRBJ2-2; TRBD2 matches 7 bases. J gave up 3 bases and V 6 bases, and 13 bases lay outside the gene matches. The germline V gene encodes CDR1 MNHNS and CDR2 SASEGT. The CDR3 sequence is 17 residues long. The CDR3 spells CASRRAAGTTYTGELFF. The CDR3 coding sequence is TGTGCCAGCAGGCGAGCCGCGGGGACTACCTACACCGGGGAGCTGTTTTTT.

The chain employs TRBV5-1 and TRBJ2-1; 9 nucleotides match TRBD1. V shed 3 bases and J 7 bases; nucleotides not matched to a gene: 8. The CDR3 has 15 amino acids. Germline CDR1 reads SGHRS; CDR2 reads YFSETQ. The CDR3 reads CASSSTGQGGNEQFF. CDR3 DNA sequence: TGCGCCAGCAGCTCCACGGGACAGGGTGGGAATGAGCAGTTCTTC.

The chain combines TRBV27 with TRBJ2-7; D not certain. The CDR3 is 15 amino acids. Trimming cost V 3 bases and J 1 base, with 13 bases left between them. Germline lookup yields CDR1 MNHEY and CDR2 SMNVEV (reference sequence). The CDR3 DNA is TGTGCCAGCAGTTTCGCGCCTGATGTATCCTACGAGCAGTACTTC. It codes for CASSFAPDVSYEQYF.

The rearrangement links TRBV4-2 to TRBJ2-7; TRBD1 or TRBD2 may be the D gene (6 bases each). CDR3 size: 16 residues. V was cut by 0 bases and J by 5 bases, with 17 bases left in between. Germline values: CDR1 LGHNA, CDR2 YNFKEQ. This CDR3 reads CASSQEGFGGLNEQYF. The CDR3 nucleotides are TGTGCCAGCAGCCAAGAAGGGTTCGGGGGCCTGAACGAGCAGTACTTC.

This clonotype was detected ten times or more. The DNA is omitted, as the CDR3 cannot be located on it reliably, and the CDR3 follows TCRdb's listing. J is TRBJ1-1 and V is TRBV6-5; the table's D call of TRBD1 was not tested on the DNA. Per the germline V gene, CDR1 is MNHEY and CDR2 is SVGAGI. The CDR3 spans 15 amino acids, including both terminal residues. CDR3 protein: CASSSSTALNTEAFF.

The sample holds many counts of this clonotype. The gene calls are TRBV28 and TRBJ1-6; D is unresolved. There are 13 residues in the CDR3. Germline V lookup: CDR1 MDHEN, CDR2 SYDVKM. Trimming removed 6 bases at V and 8 bases at J, with 11 bases between. The CDR3 spells CASSPRVHSPLHF. CDR3 coding DNA: TGTGCCAGCAGCCCGAGGGTTCATTCACCCCTCCACTTT.

This clonotype was observed a handful of times. This chain joins TRBV7-9 and TRBJ1-2; perhaps TRBD1 as D (5 bases). CDR1 is SEHNR and CDR2 is FQNEAQ in the germline V gene (reference sequence). Trimming took 6 bases from V and 4 from J, leaving 18 bases between them. This CDR3 spans 15 amino acids. The CDR3, as DNA: TGTGCCAGCAGTCGTCAGGCGGGGGGGTCCTATGGCTACACCTTC. Amino acids: CASSRQAGGSYGYTF.